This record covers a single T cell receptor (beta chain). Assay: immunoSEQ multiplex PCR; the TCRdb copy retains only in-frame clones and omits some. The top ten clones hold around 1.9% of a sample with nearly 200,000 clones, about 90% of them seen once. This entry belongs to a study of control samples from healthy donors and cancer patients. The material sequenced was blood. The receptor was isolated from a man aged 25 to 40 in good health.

The CDR3 DNA follows: TGTGCCAGTAAGTCGCAACAGTTCAATCAGCCCCAGCATTTT. It yields the protein CASKSQQFNQPQHF. The chain employs TRBV19 and TRBJ1-5; unclear D gene. CDR3 length: 14 amino acids. Germline values: CDR1 LNHDA, CDR2 SQIVND (reference sequence). V was cut by 7 bases and J by 3 bases, with 13 bases left in between.